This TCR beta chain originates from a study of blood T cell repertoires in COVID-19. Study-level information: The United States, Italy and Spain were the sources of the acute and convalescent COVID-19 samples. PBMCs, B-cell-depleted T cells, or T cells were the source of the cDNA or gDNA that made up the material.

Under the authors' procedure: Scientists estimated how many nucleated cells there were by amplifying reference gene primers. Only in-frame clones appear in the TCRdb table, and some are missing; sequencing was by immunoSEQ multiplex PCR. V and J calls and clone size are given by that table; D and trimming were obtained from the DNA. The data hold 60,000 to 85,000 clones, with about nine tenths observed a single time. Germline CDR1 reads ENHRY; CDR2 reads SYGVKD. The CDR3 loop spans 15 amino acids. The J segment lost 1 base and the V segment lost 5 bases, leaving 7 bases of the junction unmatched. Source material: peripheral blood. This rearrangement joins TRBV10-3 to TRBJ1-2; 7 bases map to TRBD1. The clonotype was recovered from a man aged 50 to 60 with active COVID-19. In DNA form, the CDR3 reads TGTGCCATCAGTACCCGACAGGGAAATAACTATGGCTACACCTTC. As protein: CAISTRQGNNYGYTF.